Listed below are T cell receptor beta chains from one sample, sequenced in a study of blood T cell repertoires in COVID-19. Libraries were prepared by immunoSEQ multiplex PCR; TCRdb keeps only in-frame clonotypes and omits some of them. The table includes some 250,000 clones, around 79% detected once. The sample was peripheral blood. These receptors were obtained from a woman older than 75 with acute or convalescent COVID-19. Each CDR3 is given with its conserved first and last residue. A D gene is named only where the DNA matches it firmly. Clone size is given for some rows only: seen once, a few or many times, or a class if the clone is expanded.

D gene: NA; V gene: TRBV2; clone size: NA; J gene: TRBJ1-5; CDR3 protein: CASSEGLGGNQPQHF; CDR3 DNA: TGTGCCAGCAGTGAAGGACTAGGCGGCAATCAGCCCCAGCATTTT
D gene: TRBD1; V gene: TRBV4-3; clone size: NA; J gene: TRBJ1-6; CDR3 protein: CASSRFGGDSNSPLHF; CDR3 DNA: TGCGCCAGCAGCCGATTTGGCGGGGACAGTAATTCACCCCTCCACTTT
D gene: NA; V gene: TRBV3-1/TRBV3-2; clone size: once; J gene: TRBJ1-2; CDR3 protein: CASSQDLELPTGGYTF; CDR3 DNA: TGTGCCAGCAGCCAAGATTTGGAACTACCTACCGGTGGCTACACCTTC
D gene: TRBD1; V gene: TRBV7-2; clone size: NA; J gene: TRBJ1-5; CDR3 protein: CASSVQGSGNQPQHF; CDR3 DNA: TGTGCCAGCAGCGTACAGGGGAGTGGCAATCAGCCCCAGCATTTT
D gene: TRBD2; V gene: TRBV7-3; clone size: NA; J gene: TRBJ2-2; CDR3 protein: CASSLPTSGSTGELFF; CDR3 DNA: TGTGCCAGCAGCTTACCTACTAGCGGGAGCACCGGGGAGCTGTTTTTT
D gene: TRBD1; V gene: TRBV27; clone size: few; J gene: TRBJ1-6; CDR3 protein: CATSSQGVSYNSPLHF; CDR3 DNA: TGTGCCACTTCATCCCAGGGGGTTTCCTATAATTCACCCCTCCACTTT
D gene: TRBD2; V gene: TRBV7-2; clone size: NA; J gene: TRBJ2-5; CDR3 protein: CASSPAGTSASRGTQYF; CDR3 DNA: TGTGCCAGCAGCCCTGCCGGGACTAGCGCAAGCCGGGGGACCCAGTACTTC
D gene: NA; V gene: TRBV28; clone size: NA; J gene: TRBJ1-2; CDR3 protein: CASSLEARGNYGYTF; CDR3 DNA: TGTGCCAGCAGTTTAGAGGCAAGGGGAAACTATGGCTACACCTTC
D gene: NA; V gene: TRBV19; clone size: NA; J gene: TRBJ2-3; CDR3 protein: CASSGGSYVGDTQYF; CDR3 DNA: TGTGCCAGTAGTGGGGGGTCTTACGTGGGAGATACGCAGTATTTT
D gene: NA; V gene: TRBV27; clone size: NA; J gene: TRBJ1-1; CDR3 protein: CASSLSWAMNTEAFF; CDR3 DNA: TGTGCCAGCAGTTTATCGTGGGCAATGAACACTGAAGCTTTCTTT
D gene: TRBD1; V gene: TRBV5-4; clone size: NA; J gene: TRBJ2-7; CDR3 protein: CASSLGGQSYEQYF; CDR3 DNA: TGTGCCAGCAGCTTGGGGGGACAGTCCTACGAGCAGTACTTC
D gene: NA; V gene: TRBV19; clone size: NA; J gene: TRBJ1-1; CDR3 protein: CASSIDGVTTEAFF; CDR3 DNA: TGTGCCAGTAGTATAGATGGAGTGACCACTGAAGCTTTCTTT
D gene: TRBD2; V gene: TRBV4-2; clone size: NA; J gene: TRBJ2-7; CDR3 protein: CASSQDSGRTYEQYF; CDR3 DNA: TGTGCCAGCAGCCAGGATAGCGGGAGAACGTACGAGCAGTACTTC
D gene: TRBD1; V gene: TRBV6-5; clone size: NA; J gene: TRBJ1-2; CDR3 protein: CASRGQGETGYTF; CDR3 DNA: TGTGCCAGCAGAGGACAGGGAGAAACTGGCTACACCTTC
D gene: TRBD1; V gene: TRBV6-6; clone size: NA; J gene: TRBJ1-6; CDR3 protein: CATRQGYNSPLHF; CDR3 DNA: TGTGCCACCAGACAGGGCTATAATTCACCCCTCCACTTT
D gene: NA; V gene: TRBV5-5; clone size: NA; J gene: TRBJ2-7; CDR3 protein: CASSFNYEQYF; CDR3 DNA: TGTGCCAGCAGCTTTAACTACGAGCAGTACTTC
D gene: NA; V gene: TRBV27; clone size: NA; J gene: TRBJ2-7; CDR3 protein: CASSSHSSYEQYF; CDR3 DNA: TGTGCCAGCAGTTCCCACAGCAGCTACGAGCAGTACTTC
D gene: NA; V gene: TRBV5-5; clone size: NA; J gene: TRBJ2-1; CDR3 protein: CASSLSGSSYNEQFF; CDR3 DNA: TGTGCCAGCAGCTTGTCGGGGAGCTCCTACAATGAGCAGTTCTTC
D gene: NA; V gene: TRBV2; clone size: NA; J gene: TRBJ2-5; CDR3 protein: CASRQGFSRFETQYF; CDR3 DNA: TGTGCCAGCAGGCAGGGGTTCAGTAGATTTGAGACCCAGTACTTC
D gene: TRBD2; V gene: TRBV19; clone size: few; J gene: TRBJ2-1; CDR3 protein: CASSNGGAGNNEQFF; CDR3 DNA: TGTGCCAGTAGTAACGGGGGGGCAGGTAACAATGAGCAGTTCTTC
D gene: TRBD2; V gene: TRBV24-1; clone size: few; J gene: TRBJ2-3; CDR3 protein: CATSDPGTSVLDTQYF; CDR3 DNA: TGTGCCACCAGTGACCCAGGGACTAGCGTATTGGATACGCAGTATTTT
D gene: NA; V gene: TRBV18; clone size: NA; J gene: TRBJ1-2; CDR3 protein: CASSPDSSYGYTF; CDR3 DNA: TGTGCCAGCTCACCTGACAGCTCCTATGGCTACACCTTC
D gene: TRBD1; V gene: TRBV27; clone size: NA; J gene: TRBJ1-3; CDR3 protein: CASRSTGAGNTIYF; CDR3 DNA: TGTGCCAGCAGATCGACAGGGGCTGGAAACACCATATATTTT
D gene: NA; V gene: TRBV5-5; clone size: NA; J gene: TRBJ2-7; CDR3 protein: CASSLRTGEQYF; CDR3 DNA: TGTGCCAGCAGCCTCCGGACTGGCGAGCAGTACTTC
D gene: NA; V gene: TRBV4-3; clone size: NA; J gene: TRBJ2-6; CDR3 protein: CASSQAGVGANVLTF; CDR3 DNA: TGCGCCAGCAGCCAAGCGGGGGTGGGGGCCAACGTCCTGACTTTC
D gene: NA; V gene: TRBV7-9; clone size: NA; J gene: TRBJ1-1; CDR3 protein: CASSLSRRGNTEAFF; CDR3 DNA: TGTGCCAGCAGCTTATCGAGGCGAGGTAACACTGAAGCTTTCTTT
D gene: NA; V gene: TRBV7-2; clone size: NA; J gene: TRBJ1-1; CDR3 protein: CASSYRETEAFF; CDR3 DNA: TGTGCCAGCAGCTACAGGGAGACTGAAGCTTTCTTT
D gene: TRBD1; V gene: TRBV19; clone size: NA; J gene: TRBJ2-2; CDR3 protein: CASSPGTGTNTGELFF; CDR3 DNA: TGTGCCAGTAGTCCTGGGACAGGGACGAACACCGGGGAGCTGTTTTTT
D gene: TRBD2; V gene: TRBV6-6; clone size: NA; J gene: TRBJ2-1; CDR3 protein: CASSYTSAGGPNEQFF; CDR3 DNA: TGTGCCAGCAGTTATACGTCGGCGGGGGGGCCGAATGAGCAGTTCTTC
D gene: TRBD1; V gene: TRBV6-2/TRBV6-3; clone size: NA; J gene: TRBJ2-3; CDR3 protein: CASSSTGARTDTQYF; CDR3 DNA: TGTGCCAGCAGTTCTACAGGGGCTCGCACAGATACGCAGTATTTT
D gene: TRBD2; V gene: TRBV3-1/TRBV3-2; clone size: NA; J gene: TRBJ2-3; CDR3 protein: CASSFKRLAGGLDTQYF; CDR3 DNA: TGTGCCAGCAGCTTTAAACGACTAGCGGGAGGGCTGGATACGCAGTATTTT
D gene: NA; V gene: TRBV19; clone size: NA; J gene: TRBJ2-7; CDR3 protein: CASSIRGEVYEQYF; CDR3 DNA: TGTGCCAGTAGTATACGTGGGGAGGTCTACGAGCAGTACTTC
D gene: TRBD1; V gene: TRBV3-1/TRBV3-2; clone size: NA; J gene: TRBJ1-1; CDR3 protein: CASSPRDRGEAFF; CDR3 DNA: TGTGCCAGCAGCCCCCGGGACAGGGGTGAAGCTTTCTTT
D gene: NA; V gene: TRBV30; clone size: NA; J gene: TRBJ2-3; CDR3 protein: CAWRASTDTQYF; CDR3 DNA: TGTGCCTGGAGAGCTAGCACAGATACGCAGTATTTT
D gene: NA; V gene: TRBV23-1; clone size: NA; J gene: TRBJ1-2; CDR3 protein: CASSQSGSRPGTQGYNYGYTF; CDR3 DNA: TGCGCCAGCAGTCAATCGGGGAGCCGCCCAGGTACACAGGGTTATAACTATGGCTACACCTTC
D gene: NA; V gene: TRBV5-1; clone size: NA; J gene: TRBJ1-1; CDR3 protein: CASSGPGGMNTEAFF; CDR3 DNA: TGCGCCAGCAGCGGGCCGGGGGGAATGAACACTGAAGCTTTCTTT
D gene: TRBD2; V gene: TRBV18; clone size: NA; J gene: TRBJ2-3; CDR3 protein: CASSPRGGDTQYF; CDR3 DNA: TGTGCCAGCTCACCACGCGGGGGAGATACGCAGTATTTT
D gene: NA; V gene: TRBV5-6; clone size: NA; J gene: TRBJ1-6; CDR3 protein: CASRAWGRENSPLHF; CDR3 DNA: TGTGCCAGCAGGGCTTGGGGTCGGGAGAATTCACCCCTCCACTTT
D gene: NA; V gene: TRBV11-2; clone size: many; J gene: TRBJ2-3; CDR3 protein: CASSDRGWTDTQYF; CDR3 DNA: TGTGCCAGCAGCGACCGGGGGTGGACAGATACGCAGTATTTT
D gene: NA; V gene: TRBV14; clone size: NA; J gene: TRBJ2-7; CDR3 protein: CASSPTGDFHEQYF; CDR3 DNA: TGTGCCAGCAGCCCGACGGGGGACTTCCACGAGCAGTACTTC
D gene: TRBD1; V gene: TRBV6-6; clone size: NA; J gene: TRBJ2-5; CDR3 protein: CASSPGQGAETQYF; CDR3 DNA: TGTGCCAGCAGCCCGGGACAGGGAGCGGAGACCCAGTACTTC
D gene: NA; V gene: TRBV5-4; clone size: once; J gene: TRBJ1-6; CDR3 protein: CASSLGRDSPLHF; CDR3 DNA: TGTGCCAGCAGCTTGGGCAGGGATTCACCCCTCCACTTT
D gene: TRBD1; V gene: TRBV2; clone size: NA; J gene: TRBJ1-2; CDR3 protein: CASSEARTGNGYTF; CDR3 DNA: TGTGCCAGCAGTGAAGCTCGGACAGGGAATGGCTACACCTTC
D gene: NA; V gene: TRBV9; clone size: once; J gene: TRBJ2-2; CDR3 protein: CASSVGAGANTGELFF; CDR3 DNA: TGTGCCAGCAGCGTCGGGGCGGGGGCTAACACCGGGGAGCTGTTTTTT
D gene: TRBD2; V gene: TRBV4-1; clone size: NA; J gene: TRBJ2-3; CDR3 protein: CASSQQTSGGATDTQYF; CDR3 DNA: TGCGCCAGCAGCCAACAGACTAGCGGGGGGGCCACAGATACGCAGTATTTT
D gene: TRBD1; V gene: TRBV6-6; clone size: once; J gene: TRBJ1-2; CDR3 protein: CASSRDRGPYGYTF; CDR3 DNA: TGTGCCAGCAGCCGAGATAGGGGGCCCTATGGCTACACCTTC